Shown below are 14 T cell receptor beta chains from a single sample sequenced in a study of blood T cells in healthy people across ages. Then a second PCR, running about 7 to 11 cycles, was carried out with a sample-barcoded 5' primer and a J-beta primer mix. TCRdb re-called the 5' RACE reads with MiXCR, one entry per CDR3 protein. The table records 600,000 or so distinct CDR3 sequences, 40% to 50% of them present only once. The sequenced sample was blood. These receptors came from an elderly man in good health.

This clonotype was seen at least ten times. The chain uses TRBV6-5 and TRBJ2-1; 9 bases are a match to TRBD1. The germline V gene has CDR1 MNHEY and CDR2 SVGAGI. The CDR3 runs to 16 residues. V lost 6 bases and J lost 0; bases outside the gene matches: 6. This CDR3 reads CASRRTGVGSYNEQFF. The CDR3 DNA reads as TGTGCCAGCAGGAGGACAGGGGTTGGCTCCTACAATGAGCAGTTCTTC.

This chain uses TRBV6-5 with TRBJ2-3; D is perhaps TRBD2 (7 bases). V shed 4 bases and J shed 4 bases, with 21 bases lying between them. The CDR3 runs to 17 residues. Germline CDR1 MNHEY, CDR2 SVGAGI. The CDR3 spells CASSLGGPDNIADTQYF. Here the CDR3 DNA reads TGTGCCAGCAGTTTGGGGGGGCCCGACAACATCGCAGATACGCAGTATTTT.

This clonotype has just a few counts. The J gene is TRBJ1-1, the V gene TRBV7-2; D unclear. This CDR3 has 13 residues. Germline lookup yields CDR1 SGHTA and CDR2 FQGNSA. Trimming removed 3 bases from V and 2 bases from J, with 7 bases in between. The DNA of the CDR3 is TGTGCCAGCAGCTTCTCCAGAAACACTGAAGCTTTCTTT. Residues: CASSFSRNTEAFF.

The chain recombines TRBV20-1 with TRBJ1-2; the D is unclear. Germline assignment: CDR1 DFQATT and CDR2 SNEGSKA (reference sequence). The CDR3 contains 11 residues. Trimming stripped 5 bases from V and 6 bases from J, with 10 bases between. The CDR3 sequence: CSADWSHGYTF. Here the CDR3 DNA reads TGCAGTGCTGATTGGAGCCATGGCTACACCTTC.

This sequence joins TRBV2 and TRBJ2-5; the D gene is possibly TRBD1 (5 bases). The J call could be wrong; TRBJ2-7 is a better fit for the DNA end. The CDR3 covers 17 residues. The germline gives CDR1 SNHLY, CDR2 FYNNEI. DNA of the CDR3: TGTGCCAGCAGAGCTACCGGGTCCACCGTTGGACATCGCGAGCAGTACTTC. Its protein product is CASRATGSTVGHREQYF.

The rearrangement uses TRBV29-1 and TRBJ1-6; D gene uncertain. The CDR3 extends over 14 amino acids. Germline CDR1 and CDR2: SQVTM and ANQGSEA. Trimming pared 7 bases from V and 9 bases from J, leaving 19 bases between. CDR3 nucleotide sequence: TGCAGCGCCGACGGTGGGCAGTCGGGTTCACCCCTCCACTTT. It codes for CSADGGQSGSPLHF.

This clonotype occurred a few times. CDR3 DNA sequence: TGCAGTGCTAGAAAACGGCAGTCAAACACTGAAGCTTTCTTT. It encodes CSARKRQSNTEAFF. V and J are TRBV20-1 and TRBJ1-1; D is undetermined. The CDR3 is 14 residues long. Germline V gene data show CDR1 as DFQATT and CDR2 as SNEGSKA (reference sequence). The V end was cut by 2 bases, the J end by 2 bases, with 12 bases between.

The genes are TRBV20-1 and TRBJ2-5, with D possibly being TRBD2 (6 bases). The CDR3 consists of 13 residues. Germline V CDR1 and CDR2: DFQATT, SNEGSKA (reference sequence). Trimming pared 7 bases from V and 0 bases from J, leaving 12 bases between. CDR3 bases: TGCAGTGTGCCCGGGAGTAACCAAGAGACCCAGTACTTC. Amino acids: CSVPGSNQETQYF.

V and J are TRBV20-1 and TRBJ2-1, with 10 positions matching TRBD2. Germline V lookup: CDR1 DFQATT, CDR2 SNEGSKA (reference sequence). Trimming cost V 4 bases and J 7 bases; bases outside gene matches: 1. This CDR3 has 12 residues. The CDR3 region has the DNA TGCAGTGCTAATAGCGGGGGGAATGAGCAGTTCTTC. This encodes CSANSGGNEQFF.

This clonotype showed up just a few times. The V and J genes are TRBV7-2 and TRBJ1-4; perhaps TRBD1 as D (5 bases). The CDR3 has 13 amino acids. Germline V gives CDR1 SGHTA, CDR2 FQGNSA. V gave up 5 bases and J gave up 9 bases, with 13 bases separating them. The CDR3 DNA follows: TGTGCCAGCAGCCCCGAGAGGGGCCAAAAACTGTTTTTT. It codes for CASSPERGQKLFF.

This clonotype came up a few times. The chain combines TRBV12-3 or TRBV12-4 with TRBJ2-3; 9 nucleotides line up with TRBD1. V was pared by 5 bases and J by 4 bases, with 10 bases of the junction left unmatched. CDR3 length: 16 residues. In DNA form, the CDR3 reads TGTGCCAGCAGTCCCGGGACAGGGAGTAGATCAGATACGCAGTATTTT. Protein product: CASSPGTGSRSDTQYF.

V is TRBV11-2 and J is TRBJ2-7; 9 bases map to TRBD1. The CDR3 is 14 amino acids. The ends lost 4 bases at V and 5 bases at J; junction bases unmatched: 6. CDR1 is SGHAT and CDR2 is FQNNGV in the germline V gene. DNA of the CDR3: TGTGCCAGCAGCTCCCCGACAGGGGGTGACGAGCAGTACTTC. It is translated as CASSSPTGGDEQYF.

In its sample, this clonotype was seen many times. The chain has TRBV6-6 and TRBJ1-1; D gene uncertain. The germline V gene encodes CDR1 MNHNY and CDR2 SVGAGI (reference sequence). V gave up 7 bases and J gave up 1 base, with 10 bases separating them. The CDR3 has 13 residues. Written as DNA, the CDR3 is TGTGCCAGCACCTTCGGAGAGAACACTGAAGCTTTCTTT. It yields the protein CASTFGENTEAFF.

V is TRBV6-2 or TRBV6-3 and J is TRBJ2-1; D uncertain. CDR1 and CDR2 from the germline V gene are MNHEY and SVGEGT. CDR3 length: 12 amino acids. V was trimmed by 6 bases and J by 5 bases, leaving 8 bases between them. The CDR3 bases are TGTGCCAGCAGATCTGAGAACAATGAGCAGTTCTTC. Its translation: CASRSENNEQFF.